A selection of T cell receptor beta chains follows, all from one sample in a study of shared clonotypes between healthy human individuals. Here immunoSEQ multiplex PCR was the method, and the copy in TCRdb shows in-frame clones only, minus some. The repertoire holds roughly 1 million clones, with about 77% as singletons. The sequencing input was memory CD4+ T cells sorted from blood. These receptors came from a young man in good health. Each CDR3 is given with its conserved first and last residue. D genes are given only for firm matches. Not every row has a clone size; where given, it reads once, few, many or a size class.

v_gene: TRBV9; j_gene: TRBJ2-1; d_gene: .; abundance: .; CDR3nt: TGTGCCAGCAGCGCTCTCTCAACCTACAATGAGCAGTTCTTC; CDR3aa: CASSALSTYNEQFF
v_gene: TRBV20-1; j_gene: TRBJ2-7; d_gene: .; abundance: .; CDR3nt: TGCAGTGCCAAGGGAGTCTACGAGCAGTACTTC; CDR3aa: CSAKGVYEQYF
v_gene: TRBV28; j_gene: TRBJ2-6; d_gene: .; abundance: .; CDR3nt: TGTGCCGGGGGGAATGGGGCCAACGTCCTGACTTTC; CDR3aa: CAGGNGANVLTF
v_gene: TRBV29-1; j_gene: TRBJ1-6; d_gene: .; abundance: once; CDR3nt: TGCAGCGTTTCTGGGGATCTGAATTCACCCCTCCACTTT; CDR3aa: CSVSGDLNSPLHF
v_gene: TRBV18; j_gene: TRBJ2-1; d_gene: .; abundance: .; CDR3nt: TGTGCCAGCTCACCACCGAATGGCCTTTTGGCCAATGAGCAGTTCTTC; CDR3aa: CASSPPNGLLANEQFF
v_gene: TRBV6-1; j_gene: TRBJ2-3; d_gene: .; abundance: once; CDR3nt: TGTGCCAGCAGTGTTACGGGAGCCAGCACAGATACGCAGTATTTT; CDR3aa: CASSVTGASTDTQYF
v_gene: TRBV18; j_gene: TRBJ2-1; d_gene: TRBD1; abundance: once; CDR3nt: TGTGCCAGCTCACCACCTAGGGGGCCCTACAATGAGCAGTTCTTC; CDR3aa: CASSPPRGPYNEQFF
v_gene: TRBV5-1; j_gene: TRBJ2-1; d_gene: .; abundance: .; CDR3nt: TGCGCCAGCAGCCTTGGGGCGGGTTCCAATGAGCAGTTCTTC; CDR3aa: CASSLGAGSNEQFF
v_gene: TRBV5-1; j_gene: TRBJ2-1; d_gene: .; abundance: .; CDR3nt: TGCGCCAGCAGCTCTACCGGCGCGGAAGATTATAGCTCCTACAATGAGCAGTTCTTC; CDR3aa: CASSSTGAEDYSSYNEQFF
v_gene: TRBV5-6; j_gene: TRBJ2-1; d_gene: TRBD1; abundance: .; CDR3nt: TGTGCCAGCAGCGGACAGGGGACTGGCTACAATGAGCAGTTCTTC; CDR3aa: CASSGQGTGYNEQFF
v_gene: TRBV5-1; j_gene: TRBJ2-5; d_gene: .; abundance: .; CDR3nt: TGCGCCAGCAGCGGAGTGGGGACCCAGTACTTC; CDR3aa: CASSGVGTQYF
v_gene: TRBV5-4; j_gene: TRBJ1-5; d_gene: .; abundance: .; CDR3nt: TGTGCCAGCAGCCGGGACGGTAGGAGCAATCAGCCCCAGCATTTT; CDR3aa: CASSRDGRSNQPQHF
v_gene: TRBV19; j_gene: TRBJ1-5; d_gene: .; abundance: .; CDR3nt: TGTGCCAGTAGTAATCTAGATCAGCCCCAGCATTTT; CDR3aa: CASSNLDQPQHF
v_gene: TRBV6-5; j_gene: TRBJ2-7; d_gene: TRBD2; abundance: few; CDR3nt: TGTGCCAGCACCGCGCCTAGCGGGAGCTACGAGCAGTACTTC; CDR3aa: CASTAPSGSYEQYF
v_gene: TRBV7-9; j_gene: TRBJ2-7; d_gene: .; abundance: many; CDR3nt: TGTGCCAGCAGCCCCACTTACACCGAGCAGTACTTC; CDR3aa: CASSPTYTEQYF